In this sample, the clone carrying this T cell receptor beta chain turned up a few times. What it binds is unknown. This entry comes from a study of T-cell memory formation after mild COVID-19. Overall study findings and caveats: Shrinking CD4+ clones resided mostly in CM and EM, and CD8+ ones in EMRA. In second-wave clones peaking day 37, SARS-CoV-2 specificity remained unconfirmed.

Constant-segment primers served in 5'RACE that generated TCR alpha and TCR beta cDNA libraries bearing sample barcodes and UMIs. One entry per CDR3 protein, called by TCRdb with MiXCR from the 5' RACE reads. Of more than 250,000 distinct CDR3 sequences in the sample, about 20% were seen once. This CDR3 comprises 12 residues. V shed 0 bases and J shed 10 bases, with 9 bases lying between them. Germline CDR1 and CDR2: KGHDR and SFDVKD. The sample was PBMCs or a T cell subset sorted from them (not recorded which). The clonotype originates from a man between 18 and 29 years old who had mild COVID-19 (a few samples of this study predate the infection). Cell type and time point are not known. V and J are TRBV24-1 and TRBJ2-7; D perhaps matches TRBD2 (6 bases). CDR3 sequence reads: CATSDLRGLQYF. In DNA form, the CDR3 reads TGTGCCACCAGTGATTTGAGGGGACTCCAGTACTTC.